The 11 T cell receptor beta chains reported below all come from one sample, sequenced in a study of blood T cell repertoires in COVID-19. Sequenced by immunoSEQ multiplex PCR; TCRdb stores in-frame clones only, minus some. The top ten clones hold roughly 2% of a sample with roughly 160,000 clones, 88% of them seen once. Sequenced sample: peripheral blood. The source of these receptors is a middle-aged man who had recovered from COVID-19.

The gene calls are TRBV5-6 and TRBJ2-1, with D uncertain. The CDR3 is made up of 15 amino acids. CDR1 is SGHDT, CDR2 YYEEEE, per germline. V was trimmed by 4 bases and J by 0 bases, leaving 11 bases between them. This CDR3 is CASSPTASSYNEQFF. The CDR3 DNA sequence: TGTGCCAGCAGCCCCACGGCTAGCTCCTACAATGAGCAGTTCTTC.

The gene calls are TRBV12-3 or TRBV12-4 and TRBJ2-3, with a weak D call TRBD1 (6 bases). This CDR3 region has 12 residues. The germline V and J ends were trimmed by 5 bases and 9 bases, with 12 bases remaining between them. The CDR3 coding sequence is TGTGCCAGCAGTCAGGGGCCTGGAACGCAGTATTTT. Protein sequence: CASSQGPGTQYF.

V is TRBV6-5 and J is TRBJ1-2; TRBD1 matches 7 bases. V lost 6 bases and J lost 6; bases outside the gene matches: 7. This CDR3 is 13 amino acids long. CDR1 MNHEY and CDR2 SVGAGI come from the germline V gene. The CDR3 spells CASSRDRVDGYTF. The CDR3 DNA reads TGTGCCAGCAGCCGCGACAGGGTAGATGGCTACACCTTC.

The V and J genes are TRBV6-7 and TRBJ2-7; 8 bases align to TRBD2. TRBV6-7 is an ORF for which the function is uncertain. The CDR3 has 15 residues. V dropped 3 bases and J dropped 0; count of bases not matched to a gene: 4. The CDR3 loop reads CASSYKGTSSYEQYF. The CDR3 coding sequence is TGTGCCAGCAGTTATAAAGGGACTAGCTCCTACGAGCAGTACTTC.

The chain employs TRBV3-1 (or the pseudogene TRBV3-2) and TRBJ2-1, with a tentative D call TRBD1 (6 bases). The V end lost 1 base, the J end lost 9 bases, and 16 bases lay between the germline ends. Germline V gene lookup returns CDR1 LGHDT and CDR2 YNNKEL (reference sequence). This CDR3 contains 15 residues. In nucleotides, the CDR3 is TGTGCCAGCAGCCAAGGCTGGAAGGGGGACGGTGAGCAGTTCTTC. Translated, it gives CASSQGWKGDGEQFF.

The chain is built from TRBV12-3 or TRBV12-4 and TRBJ2-2; D may be TRBD2 (5 bases). The V and J ends lost 4 bases and 7 bases respectively, with 7 bases between them. The CDR3 has 12 residues. CDR3 residues: CASSYGVGELFF. The CDR3 region has the DNA TGTGCCAGCAGTTACGGGGTCGGGGAGCTGTTTTTT.

The chain has TRBV28 and TRBJ2-5, with 8 bases aligning to TRBD2. V was pared by 8 bases and J by 4 bases, with 9 bases of the junction left unmatched. The length of the CDR3 is 14 residues. Germline CDR1 MDHEN, CDR2 SYDVKM. The DNA for the CDR3 is TGTGCCAGCCTCCGGGCGGGGGGAGGAGAGACCCAGTACTTC. This encodes CASLRAGGGETQYF.

The rearrangement links TRBV7-2 to TRBJ2-3, with 9 bases identical to TRBD2. J was trimmed by 2 bases and V by 2 bases; bases with no gene match: 8. Germline V CDR1 and CDR2: SGHTA, FQGNSA. The CDR3 length is 17 residues. The CDR3 nucleotides read TGTGCCAGCAGCTTACTCAGCGGGGGGACGTACACAGATACGCAGTATTTT. It translates to CASSLLSGGTYTDTQYF. Full variable domain (outside the CDR3, taken from reference TRBV7-2 and TRBJ2-3): GAGVSQSPSNKVTEKGKDVELRCDPISGHTALYWYRQSLGQGLEFLIYFQGNSAPDKSGLPSDRFSAERTGGSVSTLTIQRTQQEDSAVYLCASSLLSGGTYTDTQYFGPGTRLTVL.

The rearrangement joins TRBV5-5 to TRBJ2-3, with 7 bases identical to TRBD2. Trimming took 4 bases from V and 1 from J; bases not matched to a gene: 9. The CDR3 has 16 amino acids. Germline values: CDR1 SGHKS, CDR2 YYEKEE (reference sequence). The CDR3 DNA is TGTGCCAGCAGCGAAGGAGGGACTATCCGCACAGATACGCAGTATTTT. Protein sequence: CASSEGGTIRTDTQYF.

The chain uses TRBV4-1 and TRBJ2-7, with 13 bases lining up with TRBD2. Germline loops: CDR1 MGHRA, CDR2 YSYEKL. The V segment lost 4 bases and the J segment 0 bases; nucleotides outside the gene matches: 15. CDR3 length: 20 amino acids. Here the CDR3 reads CASSRLDPGTSGISSYEQYF. The CDR3 region has the DNA TGCGCCAGCAGCCGTCTCGACCCCGGGACTAGCGGGATTAGCTCCTACGAGCAGTACTTC.

V usage is TRBV5-1 and J usage is TRBJ2-6; the match to TRBD1 covers 7 bases. The germline V gene encodes CDR1 SGHRS and CDR2 YFSETQ. This CDR3 is built from 17 residues. J lost 2 bases, V lost 6 bases, and 11 bases had no gene match. The CDR3 region is CASKTGMTSAGANVLTF. The CDR3 DNA reads TGCGCCAGCAAGACAGGGATGACGTCGGCTGGGGCCAACGTCCTGACTTTC.